These 14 T cell receptor beta chains originate from one sample sequenced in a study of blood T cell repertoires in COVID-19. The repertoire was sequenced with immunoSEQ multiplex PCR; TCRdb's copy has only in-frame clones and lacks some. The table has a few hundred thousand clones, over 80% seen once. Sequences were obtained from PBMCs or T cells enriched from blood (not recorded which). Receptors originate from a woman aged 50 to 65 who had recovered from COVID-19.

The chain carries TRBV7-3 and TRBJ1-2; 12 nucleotides align to TRBD1. The CDR3 spans 14 residues. The V segment lost 5 bases and the J segment 4 bases; nucleotides outside the gene matches: 2. CDR1 is SGHTA, CDR2 FQGTGA, per germline. The CDR3 coding sequence is TGTGCCAGCAGCATGGGACAGGGGGCCTATGGCTACACCTTC. Encoded protein: CASSMGQGAYGYTF.

The chain employs TRBV2 and TRBJ1-2; D is perhaps TRBD1 (6 bases). Per germline, CDR1 SNHLY and CDR2 FYNNEI. This CDR3 comprises 13 residues. V lost 5 bases, J lost 2 bases, and 9 bases lay in between. CDR3 nucleotide sequence: TGTGCCAGCAGTACGCAGGGGAACTATGGCTACACCTTC. Protein sequence: CASSTQGNYGYTF.

In this sample, this clone turned up a few times. This sequence joins TRBV5-5 and TRBJ1-5; D may be TRBD1 (5 bases). Trimming cost V 4 bases and J 9 bases, with 11 bases left between them. The CDR3 has 12 residues. In germline, CDR1 is SGHKS, CDR2 YYEKEE (reference sequence). CDR3: CASSQMGGPQHF. The CDR3 nucleotides read TGTGCCAGCAGCCAGATGGGGGGGCCCCAGCATTTT. The full variable domain, rest sourced from reference TRBV5-5 and TRBJ1-5, is DAGVTQSPTHLIKTRGQQVTLRCSPISGHKSVSWYQQVLGQGPQFIFQYYEKEERGRGNFPDRFSARQFPNYSSELNVNALLLGDSALYLCASSQMGGPQHFGDGTRLSIL.

V is TRBV5-1 and J is TRBJ2-2, with 11 bases lining up with TRBD2. Germline V gene data show CDR1 as SGHRS and CDR2 as YFSETQ. The CDR3 is 16 residues long. V shed 1 base and J 6 bases; nucleotides not matched to a gene: 5. For the CDR3, the DNA is TGCGCCAGCAGCTTGACTCTAGCGGGGGGACCCGGGGAGCTGTTTTTT. As protein: CASSLTLAGGPGELFF.

The CDR3 is CASSLIPGAPNEKLFF. CDR3 bases: TGCGCCAGCAGCTTGATACCGGGAGCCCCTAATGAAAAACTGTTTTTT. The chain links TRBV5-1 to TRBJ1-4; D is undetermined. Trimming left V 1 base short and J 3 bases short, with 13 bases between. The CDR3 runs to 16 residues. The germline CDR1 and CDR2 sequences are SGHRS and YFSETQ.

The chain combines TRBV5-4 with TRBJ1-4; 7 bases are shared with TRBD1. The CDR3 totals 16 residues. The ends lost 4 bases at V and 4 bases at J; junction bases unmatched: 10. Germline-derived CDR1 and CDR2 are SGHNT and YYREEE (reference sequence). The CDR3 is CASSLKTGAGNEKLFF. The CDR3 DNA follows: TGTGCCAGCAGCCTAAAAACAGGGGCGGGTAATGAAAAACTGTTTTTT.

V gene TRBV18 combines with J gene TRBJ1-5; D perhaps matches TRBD1 (6 bases). CDR3 length: 16 residues. Germline V gives CDR1 KGHSH, CDR2 LQKENI. V lost 3 bases and J lost 4, with 16 bases in between. The CDR3 reads CASSPSVTGQNQPQHF. CDR3 in DNA: TGTGCCAGCTCACCGTCCGTGACAGGACAAAATCAGCCCCAGCATTTT. The variable domain in full, completed from reference TRBV18 and TRBJ1-5, reads NAGVMQNPRHLVRRRGQEARLRCSPMKGHSHVYWYRQLPEEGLKFMVYLQKENIIDESGMPKERFSAEFPKEGPSILRIQQVVRGDSAAYFCASSPSVTGQNQPQHFGDGTRLSIL.

The chain uses TRBV28 and TRBJ1-2, with a possible D match to TRBD1 (6 bases). V was pared by 7 bases and J by 8 bases, with 11 bases between. CDR3 length equals 11 residues. Germline V lookup: CDR1 MDHEN, CDR2 SYDVKM. The CDR3 sequence is CASTQRGGYTF. DNA for the CDR3: TGTGCCAGCACGCAAAGGGGGGGCTACACCTTC.

The chain couples TRBV6-2 or TRBV6-3 to TRBJ2-5; 13 bases fit TRBD2. V lost 5 bases to trimming and J lost 3 bases; unmatched junction nucleotides: 3. Looked up from germline, CDR1 is MNHEY and CDR2 is SVGEGT. The CDR3 covers 15 residues. CDR3 amino acids: CASSGLAGVEETQYF. The CDR3 coding sequence is TGTGCCAGCAGTGGACTAGCGGGGGTTGAAGAGACCCAGTACTTC.

The rearrangement joins TRBV7-2 to TRBJ2-3; 7 bases align to TRBD2. Germline CDR1 and CDR2: SGHTA and FQGNSA. CDR3 length equals 15 residues. V gave up 7 bases and J gave up 0 bases; unmatched junction bases: 7. CDR3 region: CASTRLAASTDTQYF. The CDR3 DNA reads as TGTGCCAGCACACGACTAGCTGCCAGCACAGATACGCAGTATTTT.

V gene TRBV6-6 combines with J gene TRBJ1-1; D is unclear. Trimming pared 2 bases from V and 1 base from J, leaving 8 bases between. Germline CDR1 is MNHNY and CDR2 is SVGAGI (reference sequence). The CDR3 consists of 14 residues. DNA of the CDR3: TGTGCCAGCAGTTACCCCGCGAGGAACACTGAAGCTTTCTTT. Its translation is CASSYPARNTEAFF.

The chain combines TRBV5-1 with TRBJ2-2; D ambiguous. Germline V gene lookup returns CDR1 SGHRS and CDR2 YFSETQ. The CDR3 contains 14 residues. Trimming cost V 6 bases and J 2 bases, with 11 bases left between them. The CDR3 region has the DNA TGCGCCAGCACCCGAACAGATAACACCGGGGAGCTGTTTTTT. Amino acid sequence: CASTRTDNTGELFF.

CDR3: CASSQDTGDTIYF. Here the CDR3 DNA reads TGCGCCAGCAGCCAAGACACGGGGGACACCATATATTTT. The chain employs TRBV4-1 and TRBJ1-3; D perhaps matches TRBD1 (5 bases). Trimming took off 0 bases at V and 8 bases at J, with 8 bases between the two ends. This CDR3 has 13 amino acids. Germline loops: CDR1 MGHRA, CDR2 YSYEKL.

V usage is TRBV4-3 and J usage is TRBJ1-1; 9 bases line up with TRBD1. Germline CDR1 and CDR2: LGHNA and YSLEER. After removal of 1 base from V and 7 bases from J, the junction contained 13 bases not matched to a gene. This CDR3 has 17 residues. CDR3 loop: CASSQGRMGQGFGEAFF. The CDR3 coding sequence is TGCGCCAGCAGCCAAGGGAGGATGGGACAGGGATTTGGTGAAGCTTTCTTT.